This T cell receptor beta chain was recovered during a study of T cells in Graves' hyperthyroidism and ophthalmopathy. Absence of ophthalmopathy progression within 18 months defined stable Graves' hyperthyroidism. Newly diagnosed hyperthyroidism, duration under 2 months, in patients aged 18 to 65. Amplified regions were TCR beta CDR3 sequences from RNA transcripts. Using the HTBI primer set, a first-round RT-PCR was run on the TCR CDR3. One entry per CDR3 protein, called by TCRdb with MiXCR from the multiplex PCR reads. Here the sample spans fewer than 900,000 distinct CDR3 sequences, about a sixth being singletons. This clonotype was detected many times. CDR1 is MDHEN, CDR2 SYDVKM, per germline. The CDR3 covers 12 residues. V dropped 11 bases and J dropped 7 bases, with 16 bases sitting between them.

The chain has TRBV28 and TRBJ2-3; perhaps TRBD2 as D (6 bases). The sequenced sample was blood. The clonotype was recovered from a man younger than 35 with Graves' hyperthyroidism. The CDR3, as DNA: TGTGCCGGAGGGAAGACAGTGAATACGCAGTATTTT. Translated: CAGGKTVNTQYF.